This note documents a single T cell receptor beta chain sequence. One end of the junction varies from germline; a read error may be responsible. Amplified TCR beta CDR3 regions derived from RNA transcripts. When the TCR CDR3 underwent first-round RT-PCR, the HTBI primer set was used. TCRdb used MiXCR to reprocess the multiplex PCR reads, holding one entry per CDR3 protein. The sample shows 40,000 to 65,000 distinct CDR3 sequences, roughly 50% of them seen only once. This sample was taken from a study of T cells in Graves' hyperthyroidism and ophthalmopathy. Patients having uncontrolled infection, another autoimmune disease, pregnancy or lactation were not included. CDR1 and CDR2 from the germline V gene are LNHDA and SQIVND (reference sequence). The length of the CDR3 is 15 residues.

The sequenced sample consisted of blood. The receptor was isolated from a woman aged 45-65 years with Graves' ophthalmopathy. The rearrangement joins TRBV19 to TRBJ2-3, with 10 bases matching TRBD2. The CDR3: CASCRAGGYADMQYF. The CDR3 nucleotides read TGTGCCAGTTGCAGAGCGGGAGGGTACGCGGATATGCAGTATTTT.